This TCR beta chain was sequenced for a study of T cell responses to AZD1222 COVID-19 vaccine (dated by TCRdb to the early 2020s). Regarding the study in general: AZD1222 recipients whose second dose came at about 4 weeks and those whose second dose came at about 12 weeks were combined into one group, since spike-specific TCR depth and breadth did not differ between the two schedules. A total of under 250 trial participants underwent TCR sequencing, of whom under 220 had received two doses of AZD1222 and around 25 had received two doses of the MenACWY control vaccine. Enrollment into the trials was organized by age into subgroups of 18-55, 56-69 and 70-plus years, and those subgroups contained about 150, 27 and 61 TCR-sequenced participants, respectively. Overall results and qualifications from the work: Reportedly, almost half of the unique spike-specific TCRs recognized epitopes lying outside the regions that are mutated in the B.1.351 and B.1.1.7 variants. Because no day 14 peak-response samples were available, repertoires were characterized only after the peak T cell response. CD4 TCRs associated with the vaccine covered the entire spike protein, and the dominant responses were in regions 160-218 and 743-854. The 56-69-year group was small, and its depth increase did not reach significance, likely because of low power. Conclusions about previously exposed vaccinees were limited because only a handful of AZD1222 recipients were SARS-CoV-2 seropositive at baseline. Participants were mostly white British, with more females than males. The authors suggested clonal diversity may have been underestimated. Spike-specific TCR breadth and depth rose significantly after two AZD1222 doses compared with day 0 and with MenACWY recipients.

The CDR3 regions of human TCRbeta chains were subjected to immunosequencing. As for how the authors treated the data: Repertoire TCRs were matched against a reference library of SARS-CoV-2-specific TCRs generated with the MIRA antigen-specificity platform. Breadth was defined as the fraction of unique TCRs that were SARS-CoV-2-associated. Depth was defined as the fraction of total T cells that were SARS-CoV-2-associated. Using the MIRA data, each spike-specific TCR was assigned both to the spike region to which the TCR was reactive and to a CD4 or CD8 class. Log10-transformed breadth and depth values were compared by one-way ANOVA with Sidak's multiple comparisons tests. TCRdb's version of the immuneACCESS table is confined to in-frame rearrangements and falls short of the full clone set. An unresolved V gene accounts for under half of the shortfall where checked; the remainder is of unknown origin. Clone size and V and J calls were adopted from that table, with D and trimming inferred from the DNA. This sample holds 100,000 or so clones; around nine tenths were observed only once. Of the sample, 1% to 1.5% is held by the ten largest clones.

The time point label, as the study defines it: baseline before first vaccination. Vaccinee samples were obtained from the UK trials COV001 and COV002, which included a single-blind randomized controlled phase 2/3 trial of AZD1222 (ChAdOx1 nCoV-19) in healthy adults. Trial participant PBMC samples were collected at day 0 and day 28 after the second dose for TCRbeta chain sequencing. Turning to this clone: The target of this receptor is not known. There are no base qualities to consult, and no much larger clone falls within one base.

Sequences were derived from peripheral blood, sampled on day 0 of AZD1222 vaccination. This TCR derives from an adult in good health.

The CDR3 here reads CASSSTGLWEKLFF. In nucleotide form, the sequence is TGTGCCAGCAGTTCGACAGGGCTTTGGGAAAAACTGTTTTTT. The rearrangement joined TRBV27 to TRBJ1-4; TRBD1 agrees with 7 junctional bases. From its cysteine to its phenylalanine, the CDR3 spans 14 amino acids. Only the CDR3 region is kept as DNA, spanning 42 bases read in frame from base 1. CDR1 and CDR2 are drawn from the germline V gene (reference sequence): MNHEY, SMNVEV. Trimming accounts for 4 bases at V and 8 bases at J, while the number of junction bases matched to no gene is 7.